The rows below give T cell receptor beta chains drawn from one sample of a study of post-analysis software for immune sequencing data. TCRdb recomputed calls from the PCR reads with MiXCR, one row per CDR3 protein. This table has about 770,000 distinct CDR3 sequences, 40% to 55% appearing once. What was sequenced was blood. These receptors all stem from a girl between 5 and 17 years old with multiple sclerosis. The conserved cysteine and the conserved F or W are not part of the CDR3 here. A D gene is named only where the DNA matches it firmly.

V gene	J gene	D gene	CDR3 protein
TRBV24-1	TRBJ2-5	NA	ATSVGSSSYNEQY
TRBV7-2	TRBJ2-3	TRBD2	ASRGLAVGTQY
TRBV9	TRBJ1-2	NA	ASSVGEGFVYGYT
TRBV7-9	TRBJ2-3	NA	ASSQSRDTQY
TRBV5-1	TRBJ2-1	TRBD2	ASSLSLGLAVYNEQF
TRBV29-1	TRBJ2-6	NA	SVVATGANVLT
TRBV9	TRBJ2-7	NA	ASSVGAASSYEQY
TRBV7-9	TRBJ1-2	NA	ASSPGAKSGYT
TRBV7-2	TRBJ2-7	NA	ASSRTWDTSYEQY
TRBV27	TRBJ2-3	TRBD2	ASSWREDTDTQY
TRBV27	TRBJ2-4	NA	ASMGAKNIQY
TRBV27	TRBJ2-3	TRBD2	ASSSIAGAGTDTQY
TRBV2	TRBJ1-2	TRBD1	ASSADRVGYGYT
TRBV6-5	TRBJ1-2	NA	ASTNSGANYGYT
TRBV7-6	TRBJ2-7	NA	ASSPQSWVSSYEQY
TRBV7-9	TRBJ2-7	TRBD1	ASSLFSTGSYEQY
TRBV11-3	TRBJ2-3	NA	ASSLDGYTQY
TRBV4-1	TRBJ2-1	TRBD2	ASSLLGLLNEQF
TRBV10-3	TRBJ1-1	NA	AISESVFGKGDTEAF
TRBV29-1	TRBJ2-3	NA	SGEGVPLLPDTQY
TRBV12-3/TRBV12-4	TRBJ2-2	TRBD2	ASSGAGALTGELF
TRBV29-1	TRBJ2-1	TRBD2	SVGGRGGYNEQF
TRBV3-1	TRBJ2-1	NA	ASSTSRVKGDTYNEQF
TRBV4-2	TRBJ2-7	NA	ASSQEARGTYEQY
TRBV5-1	TRBJ2-3	NA	ASSSPGVAFRSGDTQY
TRBV6-5	TRBJ2-5	NA	ASSYGGLGHEQY
TRBV24-1	TRBJ2-1	NA	ATSDLQNYNEQF
TRBV12-3/TRBV12-4	TRBJ1-2	NA	ASSLEGIGIYGYT
TRBV3-1	TRBJ1-4	TRBD1	ASQRYRGSEKLF
TRBV28	TRBJ2-4	NA	ASIPGSRDIQY
TRBV12-3/TRBV12-4	TRBJ2-1	NA	ASSSTIQGDEQF
TRBV29-1	TRBJ2-5	TRBD2	SVDGLAGETQY